This is a list of T cell receptor beta chains from one sample in a study of CD8 T cells in ankylosing spondylitis. TCRdb processed the 5' RACE reads anew with MiXCR; each CDR3 protein has one entry. The sample has 25,000 to 30,000 distinct CDR3 sequences; 7.9% are singletons. Sequencing was done on a sample of blood. The receptors here all came from a male donor with ankylosing spondylitis or in good health (not recorded which). Both conserved end residues are part of each CDR3. The order of the fields is clone size, D gene, J gene, V gene, CDR3 DNA, CDR3 protein. D genes are given only for firm matches. Some rows have no size entry. The others give once, few or many, or a class for an expanded clone.

many,NA,TRBJ2-5,TRBV21-1,TGTGCCAGCAGCAACCTACGGGACAGATCCCAAGAGACCCAGTACTTC,CASSNLRDRSQETQYF
few,TRBD1,TRBJ1-1,TRBV20-1,TGCAGTGCTAGACCCCGCGGACAGGGAGGACCTGAAGCTTTCTTT,CSARPRGQGGPEAFF
NA,NA,TRBJ1-1,TRBV28,TGTGCCAGCAGTTTTTCAGATCGCCAGGAGGCTTTCTTT,CASSFSDRQEAFF
many,TRBD1,TRBJ1-5,TRBV7-9,TGTGCCAGCAGCTTGGACAGGTCACGGGATCAGCCCCAGCATTTT,CASSLDRSRDQPQHF
once,NA,TRBJ1-4,TRBV7-2,TGTGCCAGCAGCCCCCCCGGACGGTATGAAAAACTGTTTTTT,CASSPPGRYEKLFF
NA,NA,TRBJ2-1,TRBV29-1,TGCAGCGTTGAGGGCCTCAGGGCAGCCTACAATGAGCAGTTCTTC,CSVEGLRAAYNEQFF
NA,NA,TRBJ2-2,TRBV20-1,TGCAGTGCTAGAAGTGGCGGGGAGCTGTTTTTT,CSARSGGELFF
NA,NA,TRBJ2-5,TRBV6-6,TGTGCCAGCAGTTTTGGCGGGGCTTTGAGGGAGACCCAGTACTTC,CASSFGGALRETQYF
many,NA,TRBJ2-7,TRBV25-1,TGTGCCAGCAGTGAATCGGTATTGACAGGGACTCCCCTCCACGAGCAGTACTTC,CASSESVLTGTPLHEQYF
few,TRBD2,TRBJ2-7,TRBV12-3/TRBV12-4,TGTGCCAGCAGCCTAGCGGGAGCCCTTTACGAGCAGTACTTC,CASSLAGALYEQYF
many,NA,TRBJ2-5,TRBV7-2,TGTGCCAGCAGCTTAATCCCGATAAACACTGAAGAGACCCAGTACTTC,CASSLIPINTEETQYF
NA,NA,TRBJ1-1,TRBV12-3/TRBV12-4,TGTGCCAGCAGCTTCAGGGATGGCACTGAAGCTTTCTTT,CASSFRDGTEAFF
NA,NA,TRBJ2-3,TRBV5-1,TGCGCCAGCAGCTTGGAAGGCACAGATACGCAGTATTTT,CASSLEGTDTQYF
NA,NA,TRBJ2-1,TRBV28,TGTGCCAGCAGACCTCAGGGTTACAATGAGCAGTTCTTC,CASRPQGYNEQFF
few,NA,TRBJ1-3,TRBV3-1,TGTGCCAGCAGCCGCCCGAACGCTGGAAACACCATATATTTT,CASSRPNAGNTIYF
many,NA,TRBJ1-1,TRBV28,TGTGCCGCCTTCCTCCGGGGCGAAGCTTTCTTT,CAAFLRGEAFF
many,TRBD1,TRBJ1-1,TRBV20-1,TGCAGTGCTAGAAGTACAGGGGTGAACACTGAAGCTTTCTTT,CSARSTGVNTEAFF
NA,NA,TRBJ2-5,TRBV29-1,TGCAGCGTTGGTCTAGGGGAGACCCAGTACTTC,CSVGLGETQYF
NA,NA,TRBJ1-1,TRBV6-5,TGTGCCAGCAAGGACGGGAACACTGAAGCTTTCTTT,CASKDGNTEAFF
few,NA,TRBJ2-3,TRBV6-6,TGTGCCGCAAGCAGGATTTCAGATACGCAGTATTTT,CAASRISDTQYF
NA,TRBD2,TRBJ2-1,TRBV28,TGTGCCAGCAGTTCAATTGCGGGAGTGAACAATGAGCAGTTCTTC,CASSSIAGVNNEQFF
many,NA,TRBJ1-5,TRBV10-2,TGCGCCAGCAGTGAGGCAGGGGGCAATCAGCCCCAGCATTTT,CASSEAGGNQPQHF
NA,TRBD2,TRBJ2-1,TRBV12-3/TRBV12-4,TGTGCCAGCAGTAAACTAGCGGGCCTCCCCAATGAGCAGTTCTTC,CASSKLAGLPNEQFF
few,NA,TRBJ2-7,TRBV14,TGTGCCAGCGGCAGAAATTCCTACGAGCAGTACTTC,CASGRNSYEQYF
NA,TRBD1,TRBJ2-1,TRBV5-1,TGCGCCAGCAGCTTGGCAGGGGGCAGTAATAATGAGCAGTTCTTC,CASSLAGGSNNEQFF
few,TRBD1,TRBJ2-7,TRBV4-1,TGCGCCAGCAGCCAACCGGGACAGTTCTACGAGCAGTACTTC,CASSQPGQFYEQYF
few,TRBD2,TRBJ2-1,TRBV7-2,TGTGCCAGCAACTGGGGACTACTTTACAATGAGCAGTTCTTC,CASNWGLLYNEQFF
NA,TRBD1,TRBJ2-1,TRBV29-1,TGCAGCATTGGGAAAACAGGGGCCTCCTACAATGAGCAGTTCTTC,CSIGKTGASYNEQFF
many,TRBD1,TRBJ2-3,TRBV29-1,TGCAGCGCAGTACAGGGGGCGGGCACAGATACGCAGTATTTT,CSAVQGAGTDTQYF
NA,NA,TRBJ1-1,TRBV20-1,TGCAGTGCTAGAGGCCCCCGGGTGAGGGGGTTGAACACTGAAGCTTTCTTT,CSARGPRVRGLNTEAFF
few,NA,TRBJ2-1,TRBV20-1,TGCAGTGCTAGCGGGAATGGTCCCAATGAGCAGTTCTTC,CSASGNGPNEQFF
few,TRBD1,TRBJ2-5,TRBV5-1,TGCGCCAGCAGGTGGACAGGGGAAGAGACCCAGTACTTC,CASRWTGEETQYF
few,NA,TRBJ2-3,TRBV12-3/TRBV12-4,TGTGCCAGCAGTTCCAACACAGATACGCAGTATTTT,CASSSNTDTQYF
NA,TRBD2,TRBJ2-7,TRBV6-5,TGTGCCAGCAGTTACTTGTCTAGCGGAAACTACGAGCAGTACTTC,CASSYLSSGNYEQYF